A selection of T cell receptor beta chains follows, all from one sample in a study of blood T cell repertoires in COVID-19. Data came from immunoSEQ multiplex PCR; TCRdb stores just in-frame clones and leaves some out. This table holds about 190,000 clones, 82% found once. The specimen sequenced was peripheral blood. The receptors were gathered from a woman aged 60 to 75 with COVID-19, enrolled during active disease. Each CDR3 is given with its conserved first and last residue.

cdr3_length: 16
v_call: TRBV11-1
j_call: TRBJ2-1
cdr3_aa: CASSKAGTSGLNEQFF

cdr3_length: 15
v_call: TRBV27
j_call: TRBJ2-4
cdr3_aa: CASSPSLGGWNIQYF

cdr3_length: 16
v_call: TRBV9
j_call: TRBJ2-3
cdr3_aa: CASSARSGISTDTQYF

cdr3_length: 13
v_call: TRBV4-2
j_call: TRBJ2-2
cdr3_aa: CASSPGIERELFF

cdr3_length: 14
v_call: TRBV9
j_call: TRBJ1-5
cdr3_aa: CASSPGAPNQPQHF

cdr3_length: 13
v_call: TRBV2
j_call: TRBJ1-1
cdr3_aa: CASIRQRDTEAFF

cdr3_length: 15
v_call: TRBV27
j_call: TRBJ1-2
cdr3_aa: CASTTGGLGTYGYTF

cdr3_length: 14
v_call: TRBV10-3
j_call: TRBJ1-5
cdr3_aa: CATQQGDSNQPQHF

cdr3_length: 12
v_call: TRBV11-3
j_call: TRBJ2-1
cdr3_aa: CASSFGWQEQFF

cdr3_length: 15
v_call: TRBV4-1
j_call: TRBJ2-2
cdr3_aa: CASSLDRGSTGELFF

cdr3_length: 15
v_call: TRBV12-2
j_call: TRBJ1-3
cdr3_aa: CASRLGRDAGNTIYF

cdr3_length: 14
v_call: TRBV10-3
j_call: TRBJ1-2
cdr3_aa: CAISDTSSSYGYTF

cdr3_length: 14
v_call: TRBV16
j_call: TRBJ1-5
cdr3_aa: CASSQSGVRQPQHF

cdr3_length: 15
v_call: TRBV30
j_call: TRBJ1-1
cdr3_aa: CAWSAGRQANTEAFF

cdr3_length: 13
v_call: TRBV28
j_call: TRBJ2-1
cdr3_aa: CASSSLRLGEQFF

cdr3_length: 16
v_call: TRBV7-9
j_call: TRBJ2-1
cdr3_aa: CASSLGGLAGYNEQFF

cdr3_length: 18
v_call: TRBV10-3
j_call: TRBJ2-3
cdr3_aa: CAISGLAGGTSSTDTQYF

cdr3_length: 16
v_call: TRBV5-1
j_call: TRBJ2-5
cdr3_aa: CASSPRTRQGRETQYF

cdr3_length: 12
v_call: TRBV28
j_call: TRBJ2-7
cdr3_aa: CASNRLSYEQYF

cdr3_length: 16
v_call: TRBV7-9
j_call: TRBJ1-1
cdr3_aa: CASSTGQGHPSTEAFF

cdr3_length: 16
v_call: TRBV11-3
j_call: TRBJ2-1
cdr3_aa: CASSFSGTSGGNEQFF

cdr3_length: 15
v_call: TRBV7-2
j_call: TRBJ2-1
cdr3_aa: CASSPGGPYYNEQFF